These 24 T cell receptor beta chains share one sample of origin, sequenced in a study of chemoradiotherapy in HPV16-positive cancers. Produced via immunoSEQ multiplex PCR; TCRdb's table is partial and in-frame only. The table records approximately 3,200 clones, roughly four fifths of them present only once. The starting material was tumor tissue, obtained from a patient who underwent chemoradiotherapy. Receptors were obtained from a human donor with HPV-associated anogenital cancer.

The gene calls are TRBV5-1 and TRBJ2-3; D possibly corresponds to TRBD2 (6 bases). V was shortened by 0 bases and J by 6 bases, with 20 bases between the two germline ends. The CDR3 has 17 residues. The germline CDR1 and CDR2 sequences are SGHRS and YFSETQ. CDR3 sequence: CASSLVTAGSWEDTQYF. The CDR3 DNA reads as TGCGCCAGCAGCTTGGTAACAGCGGGTTCATGGGAGGATACGCAGTATTTT.

The chain is built from TRBV19 and TRBJ1-2; unclear D gene. The V gene's germline CDR1 is LNHDA and CDR2 SQIVND (reference sequence). The CDR3 covers 15 residues. Trimming left V 7 bases short and J 1 base short, with 16 bases between. The CDR3 DNA reads TGTGCCAGTAAAGTGGATCTCGTTTTTAACTATGGCTACACCTTC. Translated: CASKVDLVFNYGYTF.

V usage is TRBV7-9 and J usage is TRBJ1-1; TRBD1 might be the D (5 bases). Trimming took 4 bases from V and 1 from J, leaving 13 bases between them. The CDR3 has 15 residues. Germline CDR1 reads SEHNR; CDR2 reads FQNEAQ (reference sequence). The CDR3 bases are TGTGCCAGCAGCTCCTTTCTTCAGGGGAACACTGAAGCTTTCTTT. This encodes CASSSFLQGNTEAFF.

The J gene is TRBJ1-2, the V gene TRBV7-9; D perhaps matches TRBD1 (6 bases). The CDR3 sequence is 18 residues long. The germline V gene has CDR1 SEHNR and CDR2 FQNEAQ (reference sequence). V dropped 1 base and J dropped 2 bases, with 20 bases sitting between them. CDR3 bases: TGTGCCAGCAGCTTAGTCACGACCGGAGGGGGGAAGAACTATGGCTACACCTTC. Translating gives CASSLVTTGGGKNYGYTF. The variable domain in full, with the rest retrieved from reference TRBV7-9 and TRBJ1-2, is DTGVSQNPRHKITKRGQNVTFRCDPISEHNRLYWYRQTLGQGPEFLTYFQNEAQLEKSRLLSDRFSAERPKGSFSTLEIQRTEQGDSAMYLCASSLVTTGGGKNYGYTFGSGTRLTVV.

The genes are TRBV27 and TRBJ1-2; no reliable D call. This CDR3 is built from 11 residues. Germline V CDR1 and CDR2: MNHEY, SMNVEV (reference sequence). Trimming stripped 4 bases from V and 4 bases from J, with 4 bases between. This CDR3 is CASSCIYGYTF. Here the CDR3 DNA reads TGTGCCAGCAGTTGTATCTATGGCTACACCTTC.

The V and J genes are TRBV9 and TRBJ1-1, with 8 bases identical to TRBD1. The CDR3 totals 15 residues. J lost 1 base, V lost 2 bases, and 4 bases had no gene match. Germline lookup yields CDR1 SGDLS and CDR2 YYNGEE. CDR3 sequence (DNA): TGTGCCAGCAGCGTGTCCGGGACAGGGAACACTGAAGCTTTCTTT. It specifies CASSVSGTGNTEAFF.

V is TRBV2 and J is TRBJ1-5; the D is unclear. Per the germline V gene, CDR1 is SNHLY and CDR2 is FYNNEI. The V end lost 6 bases, the J end lost 2 bases, and 8 bases lay between the germline ends. The CDR3 runs to 13 residues. Written as DNA, the CDR3 is TGTGCCAGCAGCGCCGACCGCAATCAGCCCCAGCATTTT. Translation: CASSADRNQPQHF.

V is TRBV7-6 and J is TRBJ2-2, with no clear D. Germline values: CDR1 SGHVS, CDR2 FNYEAQ. Trimming cost V 2 bases and J 1 base, with 8 bases left between them. The CDR3 runs to 15 residues. In DNA form, the CDR3 reads TGTGCCAGCAGCTTAACCTACTTGAACACCGGGGAGCTGTTTTTT. As protein: CASSLTYLNTGELFF.

This chain links TRBV7-8 with TRBJ1-5; no clear D. The CDR3 contains 14 residues. V was trimmed by 2 bases and J by 6 bases, leaving 11 bases between them. CDR1 is SGHVS, CDR2 FQNEAQ, per germline. CDR3: CASSLNNVRQPQHF. For the CDR3, the DNA is TGTGCCAGCAGCTTAAATAATGTGCGTCAGCCCCAGCATTTT.

The V and J genes are TRBV6-5 and TRBJ1-6; perhaps TRBD1 as D (6 bases). CDR3 length: 14 residues. Trimming removed 7 bases at V and 5 bases at J, with 12 bases between. Germline values: CDR1 MNHEY, CDR2 SVGAGI. The CDR3 nucleotides read TGTGCCAGCAATCCCGGGACAAATAATTCACCCCTCCACTTT. Translated, it gives CASNPGTNNSPLHF.

This clone came up a few times. The V and J genes are TRBV29-1 and TRBJ1-1; D perhaps matches TRBD1 (5 bases). V was trimmed by 7 bases and J by 0 bases, leaving 15 bases between them. This CDR3 comprises 14 residues. Germline-derived CDR1 and CDR2 are SQVTM and ANQGSEA. For the CDR3, the DNA is TGCAGCGCGGATTTGGGGCTCTTGAACACTGAAGCTTTCTTT. This sequence encodes CSADLGLLNTEAFF.

This clone was observed once. The gene calls are TRBV5-1 and TRBJ2-3; TRBD1 might be the D (5 bases). V lost 2 bases, J lost 1 base, and 5 bases lay in between. Germline V gives CDR1 SGHRS, CDR2 YFSETQ. The CDR3 totals 13 residues. CDR3 amino acids: CASSLQGTDTQYF. CDR3 DNA: TGCGCCAGCAGCTTACAGGGCACAGATACGCAGTATTTT.

The chain has TRBV27 and TRBJ1-6; TRBD1 agrees at 10 bases. V was clipped by 4 bases and J by 10 bases; unmatched bases: 10. The CDR3 runs to 16 residues. Germline loops: CDR1 MNHEY, CDR2 SMNVEV (reference sequence). The CDR3 DNA reads TGTGCCAGCAGTTCAACCGGGACAGGGGCTTACTCACCCCTCCACTTT. Encoded protein: CASSSTGTGAYSPLHF.

DNA for the CDR3: TGTGCCAGCCCGAGACAGGGGGGGGTGAACACTGAAGCTTTCTTT. It encodes CASPRQGGVNTEAFF. V usage is TRBV6-1 and J usage is TRBJ1-1, with TRBD1 identical over 9 bases. V lost 8 bases and J lost 0; bases outside the gene matches: 7. This CDR3 has 15 amino acids. CDR1 and CDR2 from the germline V gene are MNHNS and SASEGT.

The chain joins TRBV7-9 to TRBJ2-3, with D possibly being TRBD2 (6 bases). Germline-derived CDR1 and CDR2 are SEHNR and FQNEAQ (reference sequence). V lost 5 bases, J lost 7 bases, and 19 bases lay in between. The CDR3 sequence is 15 residues long. The CDR3 region has the DNA TGTGCCAGCAGCAGCCGGGACTCCGGCAGCTATACGCAGTATTTT. Translating it yields CASSSRDSGSYTQYF.

V usage is TRBV6-5 and J usage is TRBJ1-5; 7 bases line up with TRBD1. Unmatched junction bases numbered 3, after V lost 6 bases and J lost 4 bases. The CDR3 contains 13 residues. The V gene's germline CDR1 is MNHEY and CDR2 SVGAGI. CDR3: CASSGTENQPQHF. The CDR3 bases are TGTGCCAGCAGCGGGACAGAAAATCAGCCCCAGCATTTT.

This chain links TRBV5-5 with TRBJ2-7, with TRBD2 matching over 7 bases. J was trimmed by 7 bases and V by 0 bases; bases with no gene match: 13. This CDR3 region has 16 residues. CDR1 SGHKS and CDR2 YYEKEE come from the germline V gene (reference sequence). The CDR3 sequence: CASSLGDWSGTGEQYF. The CDR3 nucleotides are TGTGCCAGCAGCTTGGGAGACTGGAGCGGGACCGGAGAGCAGTACTTC.

The V gene is TRBV28, the J gene TRBJ1-1, with D uncertain. The V gene lost 4 bases and the J gene lost 1 base, with 16 bases spanning the gap. CDR1 and CDR2 from the germline V gene are MDHEN and SYDVKM. CDR3 size: 16 residues. Here the CDR3 DNA reads TGTGCCAGCAGTTCTACCGACGGATCTTGGAACACTGAAGCTTTCTTT. The encoded protein is CASSSTDGSWNTEAFF.

The chain has TRBV5-6 and TRBJ2-7; TRBD1 agrees at 7 bases. Germline assignment: CDR1 SGHDT and CDR2 YYEEEE. Germline trimming cut 4 bases from V and 7 bases from J; bases unmatched to any gene: 17. The CDR3 spans 16 residues. The CDR3: CASSGWDRASRGEQYF. In nucleotides, the CDR3 is TGTGCCAGCAGCGGGTGGGACAGAGCCTCGCGCGGAGAGCAGTACTTC.

This clone was seen only once. The chain couples TRBV9 to TRBJ2-3; TRBD2 matches 10 bases. The length of the CDR3 is 15 residues. CDR1 SGDLS and CDR2 YYNGEE come from the germline V gene. Trimming removed 2 bases from V and 4 bases from J; junction bases left unmatched: 4. CDR3 amino acids: CASSVLAGEADTQYF. CDR3 nucleotides: TGTGCCAGCAGCGTTCTAGCGGGAGAAGCAGATACGCAGTATTTT. The full variable domain, completed using reference TRBV9 and TRBJ2-3, is DSGVTQTPKHLITATGQRVTLRCSPRSGDLSVYWYQQSLDQGLQFLIQYYNGEERAKGNILERFSAQQFPDLHSELNLSSLELGDSALYFCASSVLAGEADTQYFGPGTRLTVL.

The chain combines TRBV27 with TRBJ1-3; D gene uncertain. The V end lost 1 base, the J end lost 0 bases, and 7 bases lay between the germline ends. The CDR3 spans 15 residues. Germline loops: CDR1 MNHEY, CDR2 SMNVEV (reference sequence). CDR3 region: CASSLWADSGNTIYF. In DNA, the CDR3 is TGTGCCAGCAGTTTATGGGCGGACTCTGGAAACACCATATATTTT.

This chain links TRBV5-1 with TRBJ1-6; D gene uncertain. V shed 10 bases and J shed 6 bases, with 8 bases lying between them. Germline-derived CDR1 and CDR2 are SGHRS and YFSETQ. This CDR3 has 11 amino acids. DNA of the CDR3: TGCGCCTGCTGGACTAATTCACCCCTCCACTTT. It specifies CACWTNSPLHF.

This chain links TRBV30 with TRBJ1-3; no clear D. Germline V CDR1 and CDR2: GTSNPN, SVGIG (reference sequence). The length of the CDR3 is 13 residues. Trimming removed 2 bases from V and 2 bases from J, with 7 bases in between. CDR3 bases: TGTGCCTGGAGTCAGCAGGCTGGAAACACCATATATTTT. Protein product: CAWSQQAGNTIYF.

In this sample, this clone turned up once. The V call is TRBV5-8, the J call TRBJ1-2; tentatively, D is TRBD1 (6 bases). The CDR3 contains 14 residues. V was shortened by 4 bases and J by 8 bases, with 18 bases between the two germline ends. The germline V gene encodes CDR1 SGHTS and CDR2 YDEGEE. CDR3 residues: CASSDDRYPAGYTF. The CDR3 DNA reads as TGTGCCAGCAGCGACGACAGGTACCCTGCGGGCTACACCTTC. The full variable domain, completed using reference TRBV5-8 and TRBJ1-2, is EAGVTQSPTHLIKTRGQQATLRCSPISGHTSVYWYQQALGLGLQFLLWYDEGEERNRGNFPPRFSGRQFPNYSSELNVNALELEDSALYLCASSDDRYPAGYTFGSGTRLTVV.